Below are 16 T cell receptor beta chains sequenced from a single sample in a study of control samples from healthy donors and cancer patients. TCRdb keeps only in-frame clones here, not all; method: immunoSEQ multiplex PCR. In the table there are more than 85,000 clones, around 87% of which are singletons. Sequenced: PBMCs. The receptors here all came from a woman in her sixties with lung cancer.

The chain has TRBV10-3 and TRBJ1-2; D not resolved. CDR1 ENHRY and CDR2 SYGVKD come from the germline V gene. The CDR3 is made up of 14 amino acids. V was pared by 8 bases and J by 5 bases, with 18 bases between. CDR3 sequence (DNA): TGTGCCATCGGGCAGACTTTTGAGGATTATGGCTACACCTTC. This gives the protein CAIGQTFEDYGYTF.

Concerning this clone: The sample contains more than one DNA sequence encoding this CDR3. The chain joins TRBV3-1 (or the pseudogene TRBV3-2) to TRBJ1-4, with 10 bases aligning to TRBD1. Losses at the gene ends were 1 base for V and 5 bases for J; bases not matched to a gene: 1. Germline CDR1 is LGHDT and CDR2 is YNNKEL (reference sequence). The CDR3 spans 15 residues. The CDR3 is CASSQATGGNEKLFF. The CDR3 DNA sequence: TGTGCCAGCAGCCAAGCGACAGGGGGCAATGAAAAACTGTTTTTT.

The CDR3 loop is CASKEGTKRDQYF. In nucleotides, the CDR3 is TGTGCCAGCAAGGAGGGCACCAAGAGGGACCAGTACTTC. The chain carries TRBV6-5 and TRBJ2-5, with TRBD2 as a possible D gene (6 bases). The CDR3 extends over 13 amino acids. The germline CDR1 and CDR2 sequences are MNHEY and SVGAGI. The V end lost 7 bases, the J end lost 10 bases, and 19 bases lay between the germline ends.

The gene calls are TRBV4-1 and TRBJ2-7; 7 bases line up with TRBD1. Germline CDR1 reads MGHRA; CDR2 reads YSYEKL. The CDR3 length is 15 residues. The V gene end was trimmed by 5 bases and the J gene end by 3 bases; junction bases not matched to a gene: 10. The chain's CDR3 is CASSYARDRVYEQYF. DNA of the CDR3: TGCGCCAGCAGCTACGCTCGGGACAGAGTCTACGAGCAGTACTTC.

V and J are TRBV7-2 and TRBJ2-3; 9 bases fit TRBD2. Germline V gives CDR1 SGHTA, CDR2 FQGNSA. Trimming removed 6 bases from V and 4 bases from J; junction bases left unmatched: 8. CDR3 length: 15 amino acids. CDR3 amino acids: CASRLPGLAADTQYF. The CDR3 region has the DNA TGTGCCAGCAGACTCCCGGGACTAGCTGCAGATACGCAGTATTTT.

The rearrangement links TRBV19 to TRBJ2-3; TRBD2 matches 8 bases. Losses at the gene ends were 5 bases for V and 2 bases for J; bases not matched to a gene: 9. CDR3 length: 16 residues. Germline-derived CDR1 and CDR2 are LNHDA and SQIVND (reference sequence). CDR3 amino acids: CASSSGALADTDTQYF. CDR3 bases: TGTGCCAGTAGTTCCGGGGCACTAGCGGACACAGATACGCAGTATTTT.

This rearrangement joins TRBV11-2 to TRBJ1-1, with D unresolved. The V gene's germline CDR1 is SGHAT and CDR2 FQNNGV. V lost 2 bases to trimming and J lost 1 base, with 8 bases between them. The CDR3 sequence is 14 residues long. The CDR3: CASSLSLGNTEAFF. Here the CDR3 DNA reads TGTGCCAGCAGCTTATCCTTGGGGAACACTGAAGCTTTCTTT.

Here the CDR3 DNA reads TGCAGCGTCGACAGGGGTCCCACTGAAGCTTTCTTT. It yields the protein CSVDRGPTEAFF. The genes are TRBV29-1 and TRBJ1-1, with 8 positions matching TRBD1. Trimming removed 6 bases from V and 4 bases from J; junction bases left unmatched: 4. In germline, CDR1 is SQVTM, CDR2 ANQGSEA. This CDR3 has 12 amino acids.

V is TRBV4-1 and J is TRBJ2-7; TRBD1 matches at 7 bases. CDR1 MGHRA and CDR2 YSYEKL come from the germline V gene. The CDR3 loop spans 16 amino acids. The V and J ends lost 4 bases and 1 base, in that order; junction bases with no gene match: 10. This CDR3 reads CASSPSDRARSYEQYF. CDR3 sequence (DNA): TGCGCCAGCAGCCCCTCCGACAGGGCGAGATCCTACGAGCAGTACTTC.

This chain uses TRBV18 with TRBJ1-5; 7 bases align to TRBD1. The V gene's germline CDR1 is KGHSH and CDR2 LQKENI. Germline trimming cut 5 bases from V and 4 bases from J; bases unmatched to any gene: 8. CDR3 length: 15 amino acids. The CDR3 coding sequence is TGTGCCAGCTCAGCTACTTCAGGGGGAAATCAGCCCCAGCATTTT. It codes for CASSATSGGNQPQHF.

The rearrangement uses TRBV29-1 and TRBJ1-2; the D is unclear. The CDR3 contains 12 residues. Germline V gene data show CDR1 as SQVTM and CDR2 as ANQGSEA. The V and J ends lost 1 base and 8 bases respectively, with 11 bases between them. The CDR3 DNA reads TGCAGCGTTGAAGGGCAGACGGAAGGCTACACCTTC. Protein: CSVEGQTEGYTF.

This clone was counted a few times. V gene TRBV29-1 combines with J gene TRBJ1-1; TRBD1 agrees at 8 bases. CDR1 and CDR2 from the germline V gene are SQVTM and ANQGSEA. V gave up 5 bases and J gave up 4 bases; unmatched junction bases: 3. The CDR3 runs 12 residues. For the CDR3, the DNA is TGCAGCGTTACAGGGGGGGGCACTGAAGCTTTCTTT. It is translated as CSVTGGGTEAFF.

This clone was seen more than once but under ten times. This chain joins TRBV5-1 and TRBJ2-1; perhaps TRBD1 as D (6 bases). Germline CDR1 reads SGHRS; CDR2 reads YFSETQ. CDR3 length: 15 amino acids. V shed 2 bases and J shed 6 bases, with 15 bases lying between them. The CDR3 reads CASSLKQGLVNEQFF. CDR3 bases: TGCGCCAGCAGCTTAAAACAGGGTTTGGTCAATGAGCAGTTCTTC.

The chain links TRBV12-3 or TRBV12-4 to TRBJ1-6, with D unclear. The V end lost 3 bases, the J end lost 6 bases, and 6 bases lay between the germline ends. This CDR3 comprises 13 residues. For the CDR3, the DNA is TGTGCCAGCAGTTTCGCCTTTAATTCACCCCTCCACTTT. Protein product: CASSFAFNSPLHF.

This clone has just a few counts. The chain couples TRBV5-6 to TRBJ2-5; D uncertain. CDR3 length equals 13 residues. From germline, CDR1 is SGHDT and CDR2 YYEEEE. V was trimmed by 2 bases and J by 0 bases, leaving 5 bases between them. CDR3: CASSLAYQETQYF. Written as DNA, the CDR3 is TGTGCCAGCAGCTTAGCGTACCAAGAGACCCAGTACTTC.

This chain links TRBV27 with TRBJ1-4; tentative D call: TRBD1 (6 bases). Germline lookup yields CDR1 MNHEY and CDR2 SMNVEV (reference sequence). This CDR3 has 17 amino acids. V was pared by 3 bases and J by 4 bases, with 18 bases between. CDR3: CASSFSSSLQGNEKLFF. CDR3 nucleotides: TGTGCCAGCAGTTTCAGCTCCTCTCTACAGGGTAATGAAAAACTGTTTTTT.